Listed below are T cell receptor beta chains from one sample, sequenced in a study of blood T cells in healthy people across ages. TCRdb ran MiXCR on the 5' RACE reads and lists one entry per CDR3 protein. The table includes 550,000 to 750,000 distinct CDR3 sequences, roughly 21% detected once. Sequenced input: blood. The source is a man aged 65-85 years in good health. Both conserved end residues are part of each CDR3. A D gene is named only where the DNA matches it firmly. Clone sizes are given selectively: once, few, many, or a class where the clone is expanded.

J	D	V	size	DNA	CDR3
TRBJ1-2	.	TRBV6-5	.	TGTGCCAGCAGCCCCGGAAGGGGCGCGGGAGGCTACACCTTC	CASSPGRGAGGYTF
TRBJ1-5	.	TRBV24-1	.	TGTGCCACCAGTGATGCGATATTTGGACAGCCCCAGCATTTT	CATSDAIFGQPQHF
TRBJ2-7	.	TRBV20-1	.	TGCAGTGCTCAGATCCTAGGGGCCTACGAGCAGTACTTC	CSAQILGAYEQYF
TRBJ2-1	.	TRBV20-1	.	TGCAGTGCAACTAAGGGGGACCCCAATGAGCAGTTCTTC	CSATKGDPNEQFF
TRBJ2-2	.	TRBV7-8	.	TGTGCCAGCAGCTTAGGAAGCATAACCGGGGAGCTGTTTTTT	CASSLGSITGELFF
TRBJ2-2	TRBD2	TRBV7-8	few	TGTGCCAGCAGCCCATTTAGCGGGACCTATATCACCAGGGAGCTGTTTTTT	CASSPFSGTYITRELFF
TRBJ1-4	.	TRBV2	once	TGTGCCAGCAGTGTGTCGTATGCAACTAATGAAAAACTGTTTTTT	CASSVSYATNEKLFF
TRBJ1-3	.	TRBV3-1	.	TGTGCCAGCAGCCAAGGGGGGGACACCATATATTTT	CASSQGGDTIYF
TRBJ2-3	TRBD2	TRBV20-1	few	TGCAGTGCTAAGGCGGGAGGGCCCTCGGCAGATACGCAGTATTTT	CSAKAGGPSADTQYF
TRBJ1-1	.	TRBV3-1	.	TGTGCCAGCAGCCAGACCGCGACTGAAGCTTTCTTT	CASSQTATEAFF
TRBJ2-3	TRBD2	TRBV20-1	.	TGCAGTGCTAGTCCGGCCGGACTATGGCGGGAGAAAGAAACAGATACGCAGTATTTT	CSASPAGLWREKETDTQYF
TRBJ1-4	TRBD1	TRBV15	.	TGTGCCACCAGCAGCCCAGGGGGCTCTAATGAAAAACTGTTTTTT	CATSSPGGSNEKLFF
TRBJ2-2	TRBD2	TRBV19	.	TGTCCCCGAGCGGGAGGAATCGGGGAGCTGTTTTTT	CPRAGGIGELFF
TRBJ2-7	TRBD2	TRBV2	.	TGTGCCTCGGCCCTAGCGGGGACCTACGAGCAGTACTTC	CASALAGTYEQYF
TRBJ1-4	.	TRBV12-3/TRBV12-4	few	TGTGCCAGCAGTTCCTATGAAAAACTGTTTTTT	CASSSYEKLFF
TRBJ1-4	.	TRBV3-1	few	TGTGCCAGCAGCCTCAACCGGGAAAAACTGTTTTTT	CASSLNREKLFF
TRBJ2-3	.	TRBV10-3	.	TGTGCCATCAGGGAAGGGACAAGCGGCACAGATACGCAGTATTTT	CAIREGTSGTDTQYF
TRBJ2-6	.	TRBV9	.	TGTGCCAGCAGCGCACGAGGGGATCGTGGGGCCAACGTCCTGACTTTC	CASSARGDRGANVLTF
TRBJ2-3	.	TRBV10-3	few	TGTGCCTCTGACACAGGGAGTGAAGATACGCAGTATTTT	CASDTGSEDTQYF
TRBJ2-3	TRBD2	TRBV28	.	TGTGCCAGCAGTGGACTAGCGGGATCAGATACGCAGTATTTT	CASSGLAGSDTQYF
TRBJ2-3	TRBD2	TRBV5-1	few	TGCGCCAGCAGCTTCGAAACTAGCGCTAGCACAGATACGCAGTATTTT	CASSFETSASTDTQYF
TRBJ1-4	TRBD1	TRBV12-3/TRBV12-4	many	TGTGCCAGCAGCCGGACAGGGGGTCATGAAAAACTGTTTTTT	CASSRTGGHEKLFF
TRBJ2-5	.	TRBV20-1	few	TGCAGTGCTAGTCGGACCTTGGGTACGGAGACCCAGTACTTC	CSASRTLGTETQYF
TRBJ2-7	.	TRBV5-1	.	TGCGCCAGCAGCCCAGGGGATTCTGACTACGAGCAGTACTTC	CASSPGDSDYEQYF
TRBJ2-5	.	TRBV12-5	.	TGTGCTAGTGGTTCCTCCTTGGGGGCTCTAGGGACCCAGTACTTC	CASGSSLGALGTQYF
TRBJ2-1	.	TRBV5-1	.	TGCGCCAGCAGCTTGGTAGTGTCCAATGAGCAGTTCTTC	CASSLVVSNEQFF
TRBJ1-2	.	TRBV18	.	TGTGCCAGCTCACCACCGAATTTGGACTATGGCTACACCTTC	CASSPPNLDYGYTF
TRBJ2-3	TRBD2	TRBV20-1	.	TGCAGTGCTAGGGGGCTAGCGGGACCTAGCACAGATACGCAGTATTTT	CSARGLAGPSTDTQYF
TRBJ2-2	TRBD2	TRBV2	few	TGTGCCAGCACGACGGGAGGCGAGATCACCGGGGAGCTGTTTTTT	CASTTGGEITGELFF
TRBJ2-1	TRBD2	TRBV10-3	.	TGTGCCATCACCCCACAAGCGGGAGGGCCGAGTGAGCAGTTCTTC	CAITPQAGGPSEQFF
TRBJ2-7	.	TRBV3-1	.	TGTGCCAGCAGCCAGGCGGACCGAAAGAGCTCCTACGAGCAGTACTTC	CASSQADRKSSYEQYF
TRBJ2-1	TRBD2	TRBV29-1	few	TGCAGCGTTGAGGCTAGCGGGAGGGACAGCTCCTACAATGAGCAGTTCTTC	CSVEASGRDSSYNEQFF
TRBJ2-3	.	TRBV5-8	.	TGTGCCAGCAGCTTTGGGCAAAAACAGTATTTT	CASSFGQKQYF
TRBJ2-4	.	TRBV7-6	.	TGTGCCAGCAGCAAAGGTCGGGGAGGGGGTCAGTACTTC	CASSKGRGGGQYF
TRBJ1-5	TRBD1	TRBV5-6	.	TGTGCCAGCAGCACACGACAGGGGCCCCAGCATTTT	CASSTRQGPQHF
TRBJ2-1	TRBD2	TRBV12-3/TRBV12-4	many	TGTGCCAGCAGTCCGACTAGCGGGAGGGTCGGTGAGCAGTTCTTC	CASSPTSGRVGEQFF
TRBJ2-6	TRBD1	TRBV20-1	.	TGCAGTGCACCGACAGGGACTGGGGCCAACGTCCTGACTTTC	CSAPTGTGANVLTF
TRBJ2-7	.	TRBV4-1	few	TGCGTCAGCAGCCTAACATCTCAGGTAGGCTACGAGCAGTACTTC	CVSSLTSQVGYEQYF
TRBJ2-2	TRBD1	TRBV12-3/TRBV12-4	few	TGTGCCAGCAGACCGACAGGGAGCACCGGGGAGCTGTTTTTT	CASRPTGSTGELFF
TRBJ1-5	.	TRBV7-2	.	TGTGCCAGCAGCTTAGGGGCAGGGGGCAATCAGCCCCAGCATTTT	CASSLGAGGNQPQHF
TRBJ1-1	.	TRBV18	few	TGTGCCAGCTCAACCTCCGACAGTTTTGGGGGCACTGAAGCTTTCTTT	CASSTSDSFGGTEAFF
TRBJ1-2	.	TRBV19	few	TGTGCCAGTAGTATTCAGGGGCCCCATGGCTACACCTTC	CASSIQGPHGYTF
TRBJ2-7	.	TRBV12-3/TRBV12-4	once	TGTGCCAGCAGTCCCGATACGGGCGAGCAGTACTTC	CASSPDTGEQYF